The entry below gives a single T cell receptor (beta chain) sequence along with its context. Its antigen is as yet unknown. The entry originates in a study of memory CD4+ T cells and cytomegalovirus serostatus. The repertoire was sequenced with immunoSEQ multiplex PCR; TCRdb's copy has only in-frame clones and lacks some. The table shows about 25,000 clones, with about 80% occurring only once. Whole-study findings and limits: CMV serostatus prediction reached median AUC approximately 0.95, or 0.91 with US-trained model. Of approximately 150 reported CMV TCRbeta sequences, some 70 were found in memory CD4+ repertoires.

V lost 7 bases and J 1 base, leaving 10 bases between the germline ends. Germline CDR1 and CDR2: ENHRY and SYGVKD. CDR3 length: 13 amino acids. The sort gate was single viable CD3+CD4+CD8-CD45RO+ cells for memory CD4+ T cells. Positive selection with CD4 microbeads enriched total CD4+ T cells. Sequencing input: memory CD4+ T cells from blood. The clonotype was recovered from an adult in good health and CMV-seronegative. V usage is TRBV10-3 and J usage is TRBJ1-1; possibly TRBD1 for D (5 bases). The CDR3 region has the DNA TGTGCCATCACCGGGGGGGGGAACACTGAAGCTTTCTTT. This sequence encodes CAITGGGNTEAFF.